This T cell receptor (beta chain) derives from a study of T cells in localized non-small cell lung cancer. Study observations and caveats: Heterogeneity cannot be ruled out, as sequencing used one tumor region only. Uninvolved adjacent lung had higher T cell clonality than tumor and all other tissues. Patients showing higher blood T cell density tended to see longer overall survival. A median of around 52 clones ranked among the top 100 in tumor appeared in adjacent lung.

Generated by immunoSEQ multiplex PCR, the TCRdb table keeps only in-frame clones and is missing some. The data show tens of thousands of clones, with 89% seen just once and 22% held by the top ten. Of note for this clone: Its antigen is still unknown.

Sequencing was performed on peripheral blood, taken before any cancer treatment. This TCR came from a man aged 40 to 70 with stage I squamous cell lung carcinoma.

The CDR3: CASSQVRGGEQYF. In DNA form, the CDR3 reads TGTGCCAGTAGCCAGGTCCGCGGGGGCGAGCAGTACTTC. V usage is TRBV19 and J usage is TRBJ2-7; 7 bases fit TRBD2. Germline values: CDR1 LNHDA, CDR2 SQIVND (reference sequence). J was trimmed by 6 bases and V by 6 bases; bases with no gene match: 8. This CDR3 is 13 amino acids long.